The present TCR beta chain was sequenced within a study of identical twins. This clonotype was recorded at least ten times. The target antigen is unknown. One entry per CDR3 protein results from TCRdb running MiXCR on the 5' RACE reads. This table holds roughly 240,000 distinct CDR3 sequences, roughly 7.5% found once. Study-level points and caveats: Cord blood beta clonotypes that were abundant carried fewer insertions, and memory repertoires showed no such trend.

The data were also submitted as part of a second study, on yellow fever vaccine responses in identical twins.

This receptor was taken from a woman between 18 and 30 years old in good health. The sequenced sample consisted of CD8+ T cells sorted from blood.

The CDR3 region has the DNA TGTGCCAGTAGTATCTACAATGAGCAGTTCTTC. This gives the protein CASSIYNEQFF. V usage is TRBV19 and J usage is TRBJ2-1; D gene uncertain. V gave up 3 bases and J gave up 3 bases, with 0 bases separating them. The CDR3 runs 11 residues. Germline V gene lookup returns CDR1 LNHDA and CDR2 SQIVND (reference sequence). Full variable domain (remainder filled in from reference TRBV19 and TRBJ2-1): DGGITQSPKYLFRKEGQNVTLSCEQNLNHDAMYWYRQDPGQGLRLIYYSQIVNDFQKGDIAEGYSVSREKKESFPLTVTSAQKNPTAFYLCASSIYNEQFFGPGTRLTVL.